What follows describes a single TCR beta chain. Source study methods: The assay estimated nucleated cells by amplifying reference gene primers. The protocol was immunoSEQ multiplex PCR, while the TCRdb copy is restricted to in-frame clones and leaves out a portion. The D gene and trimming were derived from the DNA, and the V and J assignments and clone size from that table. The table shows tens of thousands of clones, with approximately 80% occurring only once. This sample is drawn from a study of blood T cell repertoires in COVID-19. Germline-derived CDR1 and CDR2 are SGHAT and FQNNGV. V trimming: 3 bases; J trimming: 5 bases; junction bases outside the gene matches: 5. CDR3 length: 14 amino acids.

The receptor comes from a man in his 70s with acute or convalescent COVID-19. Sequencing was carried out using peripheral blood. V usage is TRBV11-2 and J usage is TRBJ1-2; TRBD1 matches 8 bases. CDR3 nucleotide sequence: TGTGCCAGCAGCTTGGCACAGGGGGGGTATGGCTACACCTTC. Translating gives CASSLAQGGYGYTF.